This passage covers 23 T cell receptor beta chains from one sample sequenced in a study of lymphopenia after photon versus proton radiotherapy. Sequencing used immunoSEQ multiplex PCR; TCRdb keeps in-frame clones, though not all of them. Of tens of thousands of clones in the sample, more than 75% were seen once. Sample: peripheral blood, taken from a patient treated with proton-based radiotherapy. Source of these receptors: an elderly man with esophageal cancer.

The chain recombines TRBV5-4 with TRBJ1-2; 9 positions agree with TRBD1. V shed 4 bases, J shed 6 bases, and the junction held 10 bases outside the gene matches. Germline V gives CDR1 SGHNT, CDR2 YYREEE (reference sequence). This CDR3 spans 15 amino acids. CDR3 in amino acids: CASSPMTGGEDGYTF. The CDR3 nucleotides are TGTGCCAGCAGCCCGATGACAGGGGGAGAGGATGGCTACACCTTC.

This chain links TRBV2 with TRBJ1-1, with TRBD1 as a possible D gene (6 bases). The V gene lost 3 bases and the J gene lost 5 bases, with 13 bases spanning the gap. This CDR3 contains 14 residues. Germline lookup yields CDR1 SNHLY and CDR2 FYNNEI. The CDR3 DNA is TGTGCCAGCAGTGATTGGGGGCTGGGGACTGAAGCTTTCTTT. It codes for CASSDWGLGTEAFF.

The chain links TRBV19 to TRBJ1-1; tentative D call: TRBD1 (6 bases). Germline-derived CDR1 and CDR2 are LNHDA and SQIVND (reference sequence). This CDR3 is 14 amino acids long. Trimming shortened V by 3 bases and J by 3 bases, and 11 bases separated the two germline ends. The CDR3 DNA follows: TGTGCCAGTAGTATCCCAGGGGTATACACTGAAGCTTTCTTT. It yields the protein CASSIPGVYTEAFF.

The chain uses TRBV19 and TRBJ1-1; D unresolved. The CDR3 length is 13 residues. Trimming removed 3 bases at V and 5 bases at J, with 10 bases between. CDR1 is LNHDA, CDR2 SQIVND, per germline (reference sequence). CDR3 DNA: TGTGCCAGTAGTATTGGTCCTGGGACTGAAGCTTTCTTT. It encodes CASSIGPGTEAFF.

There are a few counts of this clone. The rearrangement links TRBV27 to TRBJ1-2; TRBD1 is a possible D gene (6 bases). Germline V gene data show CDR1 as MNHEY and CDR2 as SMNVEV (reference sequence). The CDR3 is 14 residues long. Trimming cost V 3 bases and J 4 bases, with 12 bases left between them. CDR3 bases: TGTGCCAGCAGTTTGAAGGGGGGCACCTATGGCTACACCTTC. This translates into CASSLKGGTYGYTF.

This sequence joins TRBV27 and TRBJ2-1; 8 bases fit TRBD2. Germline V gene sequence: CDR1 MNHEY, CDR2 SMNVEV (reference sequence). The length of the CDR3 is 15 residues. Trimming cost V 4 bases and J 2 bases; bases outside gene matches: 4. The CDR3 loop is CASSSGTSPYNEQFF. DNA of the CDR3: TGTGCCAGCAGTTCCGGGACTAGTCCCTACAATGAGCAGTTCTTC.

The sample holds one count of this clone. V gene TRBV7-8 combines with J gene TRBJ1-4; the D is unclear. The germline gives CDR1 SGHVS, CDR2 FQNEAQ. V gave up 4 bases and J gave up 10 bases, with 19 bases separating them. This CDR3 is built from 15 residues. DNA for the CDR3: TGTGCCAGCAGCTCAGAGACACTCGCGAACGTAAAACTGTTTTTT. This sequence encodes CASSSETLANVKLFF.

The genes are TRBV7-2 and TRBJ2-3, with TRBD2 as a possible D gene (5 bases). Germline CDR1 SGHTA, CDR2 FQGNSA. The CDR3 is 15 residues long. V was shortened by 2 bases and J by 2 bases, with 11 bases between the two germline ends. CDR3 bases: TGTGCCAGCAGCTTACAAAGCGGACTCACAGATACGCAGTATTTT. It yields the protein CASSLQSGLTDTQYF.

CDR3 loop: CASSSPGQDSSYNEQFF. The CDR3 DNA is TGTGCCAGCAGCTCCCCCGGTCAGGATAGCTCCTACAATGAGCAGTTCTTC. The chain employs TRBV21-1 and TRBJ2-1; TRBD1 is the table's D call, not checked against the DNA. TRBV21-1 is noted as a pseudogene. The CDR3 contains 17 residues.

This sequence joins TRBV7-2 and TRBJ2-3, with 7 bases that match TRBD1. This CDR3 spans 13 amino acids. Germline CDR1 is SGHTA and CDR2 is FQGNSA. V was pared by 3 bases and J by 4 bases, with 1 base of the junction left unmatched. The CDR3: CASSFGTADTQYF. The CDR3 nucleotides are TGTGCCAGCAGCTTCGGGACAGCAGATACGCAGTATTTT.

The V gene is TRBV6-5, the J gene TRBJ1-1; D unresolved. Germline CDR1 and CDR2: MNHEY and SVGAGI. V lost 7 bases and J 1 base, leaving 13 bases between the germline ends. CDR3 size: 14 residues. The CDR3 DNA reads TGTGCCAGCATGCGCTGGAGTGGGAACACTGAAGCTTTCTTT. The encoded protein is CASMRWSGNTEAFF.

The rearrangement joins TRBV2 to TRBJ1-3; the D gene is possibly TRBD1 (5 bases). The CDR3 runs to 14 residues. Germline values: CDR1 SNHLY, CDR2 FYNNEI. The ends were cut back, 6 bases at V and 0 bases at J, with 9 bases in the middle. The CDR3 here is CASRDQGSGNTIYF. The DNA of the CDR3 is TGTGCCAGCAGGGATCAGGGCTCTGGAAACACCATATATTTT. The whole variable domain, filled in from reference TRBV2 and TRBJ1-3, reads EPEVTQTPSHQVTQMGQEVILRCVPISNHLYFYWYRQILGQKVEFLVSFYNNEISEKSEIFDDQFSVERPDGSNFTLKIRSTKLEDSAMYFCASRDQGSGNTIYFGEGSWLTVV.

This clone has only one observation. The J gene is TRBJ2-3, the V gene TRBV18, with 14 bases fitting TRBD2. This CDR3 contains 16 residues. V lost 4 bases and J lost 5; bases outside the gene matches: 5. From germline, CDR1 is KGHSH and CDR2 LQKENI. This CDR3 is CASSRRTSGGQDTQYF. The CDR3, as DNA: TGTGCCAGCTCACGCAGGACTAGCGGGGGGCAAGATACGCAGTATTTT. The full variable domain, completed using reference TRBV18 and TRBJ2-3, is NAGVMQNPRHLVRRRGQEARLRCSPMKGHSHVYWYRQLPEEGLKFMVYLQKENIIDESGMPKERFSAEFPKEGPSILRIQQVVRGDSAAYFCASSRRTSGGQDTQYFGPGTRLTVL.

This chain connects TRBV4-2 to TRBJ1-1; unclear D gene. CDR3 length: 14 amino acids. V was clipped by 2 bases and J by 7 bases, with 14 bases between them. Germline V gene data show CDR1 as LGHNA and CDR2 as YNFKEQ. DNA of the CDR3: TGTGCCAGCAGCCAACACCGTCCGATGGATGAAGCTTTCTTT. Its protein product is CASSQHRPMDEAFF.

The chain uses TRBV20-1 and TRBJ1-1; D is uncertain. CDR3 length equals 11 residues. CDR1 and CDR2 from the germline V gene are DFQATT and SNEGSKA (reference sequence). V shed 4 bases and J shed 7 bases, with 10 bases lying between them. CDR3 coding DNA: TGCAGTGCTACACGGAGTATTGAAGCTTTCTTT. Its translation is CSATRSIEAFF.

The genes are TRBV9 and TRBJ2-3; a weak D match, TRBD2 (6 bases). The CDR3 length is 13 residues. Trimming pared 5 bases from V and 5 bases from J, leaving 12 bases between. Germline V gives CDR1 SGDLS, CDR2 YYNGEE. Here the CDR3 reads CASRAPSEDTQYF. The DNA of the CDR3 is TGTGCCAGCAGAGCCCCTAGCGAAGATACGCAGTATTTT.

The chain carries TRBV7-2 and TRBJ2-7; 11 bases map to TRBD1. The CDR3 has 15 residues. V was clipped by 4 bases and J by 6 bases; unmatched bases: 8. Germline V lookup: CDR1 SGHTA, CDR2 FQGNSA. CDR3 amino acids: CASSSQVGTGGEQYF. CDR3 coding DNA: TGTGCCAGCAGCTCCCAAGTTGGGACAGGGGGCGAGCAGTACTTC.

The CDR3 here is CASSQEGRDYGYTF. CDR3 nucleotides: TGCGCCAGCAGCCAAGAGGGGAGAGACTATGGCTACACCTTC. This chain uses TRBV4-3 with TRBJ1-2; D is unclear. Trimming took off 0 bases at V and 3 bases at J, with 8 bases between the two ends. This CDR3 contains 14 residues. Germline values: CDR1 LGHNA, CDR2 YSLEER.

V usage is TRBV2 and J usage is TRBJ2-1; D is undetermined. The germline V gene encodes CDR1 SNHLY and CDR2 FYNNEI. V lost 4 bases, J lost 7 bases, and 5 bases lay in between. This CDR3 has 11 amino acids. The CDR3 DNA reads as TGTGCCAGCAGTGTCATGAATGAGCAGTTCTTC. Protein product: CASSVMNEQFF.

Only a few counts were recorded for this clone. V usage is TRBV6-5 and J usage is TRBJ1-3, with D possibly being TRBD1 (5 bases). CDR3 length equals 16 residues. Germline V gene lookup returns CDR1 MNHEY and CDR2 SVGAGI. V lost 0 bases to trimming and J lost 5 bases, with 14 bases between them. In DNA, the CDR3 is TGTGCCAGCAGTTACTCGATCAACCAGGGTAGAAACACCATATATTTT. This sequence encodes CASSYSINQGRNTIYF.

The CDR3 region is CASSQEVGLMGGEQYF. The CDR3 DNA sequence: TGCGCCAGCAGCCAAGAAGTAGGACTTATGGGGGGCGAGCAGTACTTC. V and J are TRBV4-3 and TRBJ2-7; D might be TRBD2 (6 bases). The V gene lost 0 bases and the J gene lost 6 bases, with 18 bases spanning the gap. This CDR3 comprises 16 residues. From germline, CDR1 is LGHNA and CDR2 YSLEER.

The rearrangement uses TRBV15 and TRBJ2-7; a weak D match, TRBD1 (6 bases). The CDR3 consists of 15 residues. Germline loops: CDR1 LNHNV, CDR2 YYDKDF (reference sequence). With 2 bases removed from V and 4 bases from J, the gap between germline ends came to 15 bases. The CDR3 region has the DNA TGTGCCACCAGCAGAAGGCCCCAGGGGAAATACGAGCAGTACTTC. Amino acid sequence: CATSRRPQGKYEQYF.

CDR3 coding DNA: TGCGCCAGCAGGCGTACAGGGGTTGGCACCGGGGAGCTGTTTTTT. Translated: CASRRTGVGTGELFF. The chain uses TRBV4-1 and TRBJ2-2; 7 bases match TRBD1. The ends lost 6 bases at V and 4 bases at J; junction bases unmatched: 8. Germline V lookup: CDR1 MGHRA, CDR2 YSYEKL. This CDR3 region has 15 residues.